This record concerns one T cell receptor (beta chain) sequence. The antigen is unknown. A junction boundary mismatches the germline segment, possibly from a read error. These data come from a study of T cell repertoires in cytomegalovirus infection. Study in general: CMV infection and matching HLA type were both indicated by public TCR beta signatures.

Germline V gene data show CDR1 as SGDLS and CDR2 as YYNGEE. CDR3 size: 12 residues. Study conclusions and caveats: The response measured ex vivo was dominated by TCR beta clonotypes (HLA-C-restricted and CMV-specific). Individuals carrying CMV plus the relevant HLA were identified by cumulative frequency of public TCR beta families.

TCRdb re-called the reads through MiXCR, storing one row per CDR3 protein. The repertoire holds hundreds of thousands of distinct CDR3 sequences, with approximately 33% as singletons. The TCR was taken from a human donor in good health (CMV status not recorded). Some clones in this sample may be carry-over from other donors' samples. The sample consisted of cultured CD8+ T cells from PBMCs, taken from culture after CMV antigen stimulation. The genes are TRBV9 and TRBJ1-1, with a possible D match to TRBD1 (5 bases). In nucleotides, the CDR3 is TGTGCCAGCAGCCCCCGCTCCACAGGTGGGATATTT. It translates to CASSPRSTGGIF.